This TCR beta chain was recovered during a study of cytomegalovirus exposure and HLA in healthy donors. The PCR ran on 60 Vbeta and 13 Jbeta primers. Only in-frame clones appear in the TCRdb table, and some are missing; sequencing was by immunoSEQ multiplex PCR. The table records around 100,000 clones, nearly 80% of them present only once. The CDR3 totals 12 residues. V gave up 5 bases and J gave up 5 bases; unmatched junction bases: 2. Germline CDR1 SEHNR, CDR2 FQNEAQ (reference sequence). In its sample, this clone was seen once. Specimen: PBMCs. The TCR sequence derives from a woman aged 40 to 50 in good health and CMV-seropositive. The rearrangement uses TRBV7-9 and TRBJ2-7, with 8 bases matching TRBD1. In DNA, the CDR3 is TGTGCCAGCAGCCCCAGGGGGCACGAGCAGTACTTC. It is translated as CASSPRGHEQYF.